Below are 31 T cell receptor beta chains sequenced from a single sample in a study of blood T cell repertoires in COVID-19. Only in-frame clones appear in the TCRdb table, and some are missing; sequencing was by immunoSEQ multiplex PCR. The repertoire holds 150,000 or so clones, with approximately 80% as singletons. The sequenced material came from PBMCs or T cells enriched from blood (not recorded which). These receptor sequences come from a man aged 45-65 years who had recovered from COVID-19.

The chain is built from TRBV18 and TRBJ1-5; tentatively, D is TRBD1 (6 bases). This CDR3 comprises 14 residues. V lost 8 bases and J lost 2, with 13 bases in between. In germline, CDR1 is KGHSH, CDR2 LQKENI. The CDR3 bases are TGTGCCAGCGGGGGCCCCGCTCGCAATCAGCCCCAGCATTTT. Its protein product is CASGGPARNQPQHF. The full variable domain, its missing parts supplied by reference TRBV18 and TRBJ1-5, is NAGVMQNPRHLVRRRGQEARLRCSPMKGHSHVYWYRQLPEEGLKFMVYLQKENIIDESGMPKERFSAEFPKEGPSILRIQQVVRGDSAAYFCASGGPARNQPQHFGDGTRLSIL.

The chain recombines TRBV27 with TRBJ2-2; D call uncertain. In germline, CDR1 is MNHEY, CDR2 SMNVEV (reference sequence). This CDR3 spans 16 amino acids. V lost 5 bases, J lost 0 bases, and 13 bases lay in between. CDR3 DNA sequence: TGTGCCAGCAGTCGCAGTCCGGGTACGAACACCGGGGAGCTGTTTTTT. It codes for CASSRSPGTNTGELFF.

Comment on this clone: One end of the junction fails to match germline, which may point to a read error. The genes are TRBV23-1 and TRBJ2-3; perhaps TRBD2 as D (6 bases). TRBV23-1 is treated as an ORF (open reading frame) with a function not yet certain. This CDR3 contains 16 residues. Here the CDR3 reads CANSRLGAGSTDTQYF. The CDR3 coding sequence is TGCGCCAACAGTCGACTAGGAGCGGGCTCCACAGATACGCAGTATTTT.

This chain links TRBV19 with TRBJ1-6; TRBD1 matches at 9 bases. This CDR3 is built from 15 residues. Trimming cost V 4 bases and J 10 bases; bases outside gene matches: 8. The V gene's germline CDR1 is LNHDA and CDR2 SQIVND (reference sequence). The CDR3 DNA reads TGTGCCAGTAGTAGGAATGGGACAGGGCTCTCACCCCTCCACTTT. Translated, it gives CASSRNGTGLSPLHF.

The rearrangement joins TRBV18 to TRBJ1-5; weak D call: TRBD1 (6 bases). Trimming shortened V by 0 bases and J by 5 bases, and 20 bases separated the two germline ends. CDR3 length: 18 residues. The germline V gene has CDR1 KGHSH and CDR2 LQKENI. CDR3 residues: CASSPPPGQGLRHQPQHF. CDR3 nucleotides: TGTGCCAGCTCACCACCGCCCGGTCAGGGGTTACGGCATCAGCCCCAGCATTTT.

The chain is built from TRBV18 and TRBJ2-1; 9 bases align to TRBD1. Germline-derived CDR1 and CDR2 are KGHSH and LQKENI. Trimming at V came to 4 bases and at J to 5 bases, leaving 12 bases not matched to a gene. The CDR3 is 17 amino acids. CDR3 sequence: CASSRLGPGQGDNEQFF. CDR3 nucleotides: TGTGCCAGCTCACGGTTAGGCCCGGGACAGGGTGACAATGAGCAGTTCTTC.

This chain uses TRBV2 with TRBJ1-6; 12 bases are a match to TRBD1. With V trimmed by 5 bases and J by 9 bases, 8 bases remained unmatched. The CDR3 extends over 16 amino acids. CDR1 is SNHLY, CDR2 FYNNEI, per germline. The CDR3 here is CASSSGTGGVRSPLHF. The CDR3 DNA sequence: TGTGCCAGCAGTTCCGGGACAGGGGGCGTTCGTTCACCCCTCCACTTT.

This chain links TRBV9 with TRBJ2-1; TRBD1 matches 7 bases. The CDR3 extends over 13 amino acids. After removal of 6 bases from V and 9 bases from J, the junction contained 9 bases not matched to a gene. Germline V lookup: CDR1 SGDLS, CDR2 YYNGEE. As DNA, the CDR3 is TGTGCCAGCACCCAGACAGGGTTAGGTGAGCAGTTCTTC. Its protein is CASTQTGLGEQFF.

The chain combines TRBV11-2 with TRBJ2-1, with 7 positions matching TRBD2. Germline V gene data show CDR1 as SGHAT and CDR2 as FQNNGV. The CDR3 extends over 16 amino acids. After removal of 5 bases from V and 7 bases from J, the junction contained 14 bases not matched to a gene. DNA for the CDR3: TGTGCCAGCAGCCTCGCCGGGGAGGGCCGTGGGAATGAGCAGTTCTTC. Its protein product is CASSLAGEGRGNEQFF.

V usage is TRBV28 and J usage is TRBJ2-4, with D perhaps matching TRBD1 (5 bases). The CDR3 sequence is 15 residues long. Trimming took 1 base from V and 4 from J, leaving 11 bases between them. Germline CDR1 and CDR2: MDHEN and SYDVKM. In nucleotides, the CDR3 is TGTGCCAGCAGTTTATTAGGGGCTCCAAAAAACATTCAGTACTTC. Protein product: CASSLLGAPKNIQYF.

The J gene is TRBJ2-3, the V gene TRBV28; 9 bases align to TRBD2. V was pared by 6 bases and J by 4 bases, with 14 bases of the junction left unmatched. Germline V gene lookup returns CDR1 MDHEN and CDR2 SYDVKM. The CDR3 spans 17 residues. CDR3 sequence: CASRRGEGLANADTQYF. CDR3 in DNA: TGTGCCAGCAGGAGAGGGGAAGGACTAGCGAACGCAGATACGCAGTATTTT. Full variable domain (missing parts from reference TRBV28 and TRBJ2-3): DVKVTQSSRYLVKRTGEKVFLECVQDMDHENMFWYRQDPGLGLRLIYFSYDVKMKEKGDIPEGYSVSREKKERFSLILESASTNQTSMYLCASRRGEGLANADTQYFGPGTRLTVL.

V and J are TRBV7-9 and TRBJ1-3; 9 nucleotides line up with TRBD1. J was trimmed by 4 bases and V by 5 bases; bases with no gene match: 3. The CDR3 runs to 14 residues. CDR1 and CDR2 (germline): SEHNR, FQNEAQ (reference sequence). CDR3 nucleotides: TGTGCCAGCAGCCCGGGACAGGGAGGAAACACCATATATTTT. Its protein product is CASSPGQGGNTIYF.

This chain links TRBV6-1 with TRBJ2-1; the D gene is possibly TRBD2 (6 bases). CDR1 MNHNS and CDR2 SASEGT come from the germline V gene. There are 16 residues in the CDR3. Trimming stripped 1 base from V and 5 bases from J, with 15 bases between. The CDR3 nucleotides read TGTGCCAGCAGTGAAGGTTGGGGACTTAGGGACAATGAGCAGTTCTTC. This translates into CASSEGWGLRDNEQFF.

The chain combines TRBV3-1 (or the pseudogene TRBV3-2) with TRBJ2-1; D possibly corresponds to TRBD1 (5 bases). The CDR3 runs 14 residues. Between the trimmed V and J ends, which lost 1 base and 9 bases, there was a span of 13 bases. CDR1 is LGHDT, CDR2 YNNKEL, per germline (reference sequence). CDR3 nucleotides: TGTGCCAGCAGCCAAGGGGTTTGGGGCGGTGAGCAGTTCTTC. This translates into CASSQGVWGGEQFF.

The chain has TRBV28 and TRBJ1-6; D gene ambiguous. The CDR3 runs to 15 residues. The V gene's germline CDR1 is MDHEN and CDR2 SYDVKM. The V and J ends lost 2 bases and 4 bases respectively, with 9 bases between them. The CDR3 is CASSLEREYNSPLHF. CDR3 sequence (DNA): TGTGCCAGCAGTTTAGAGAGGGAGTATAATTCACCCCTCCACTTT.

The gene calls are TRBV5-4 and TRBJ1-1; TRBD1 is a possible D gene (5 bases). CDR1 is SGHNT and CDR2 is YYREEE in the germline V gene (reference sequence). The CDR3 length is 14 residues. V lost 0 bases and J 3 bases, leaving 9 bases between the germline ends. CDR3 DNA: TGTGCCAGCAGCTTGGGTGGGGCCGACACTGAAGCTTTCTTT. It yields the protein CASSLGGADTEAFF.

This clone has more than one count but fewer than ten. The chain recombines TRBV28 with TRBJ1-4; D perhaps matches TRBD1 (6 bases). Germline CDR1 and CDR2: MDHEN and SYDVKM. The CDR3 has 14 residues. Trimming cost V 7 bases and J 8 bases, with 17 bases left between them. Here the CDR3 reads CASTWGGLREKLFF. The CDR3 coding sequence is TGTGCCAGCACCTGGGGGGGGCTGAGGGAAAAACTGTTTTTT.

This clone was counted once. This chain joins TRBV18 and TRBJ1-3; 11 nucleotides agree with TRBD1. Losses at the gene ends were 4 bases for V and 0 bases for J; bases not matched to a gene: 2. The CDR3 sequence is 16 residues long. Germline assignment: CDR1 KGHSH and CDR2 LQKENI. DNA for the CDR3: TGTGCCAGCTCACGGGACAGGGGGGACTCTGGAAACACCATATATTTT. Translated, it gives CASSRDRGDSGNTIYF.

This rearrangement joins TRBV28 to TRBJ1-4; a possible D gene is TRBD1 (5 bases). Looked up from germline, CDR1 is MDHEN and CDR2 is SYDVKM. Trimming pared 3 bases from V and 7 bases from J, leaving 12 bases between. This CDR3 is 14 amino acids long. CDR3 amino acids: CASSFGGTFEKLFF. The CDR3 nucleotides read TGTGCCAGCAGTTTCGGGGGTACTTTTGAAAAACTGTTTTTT.

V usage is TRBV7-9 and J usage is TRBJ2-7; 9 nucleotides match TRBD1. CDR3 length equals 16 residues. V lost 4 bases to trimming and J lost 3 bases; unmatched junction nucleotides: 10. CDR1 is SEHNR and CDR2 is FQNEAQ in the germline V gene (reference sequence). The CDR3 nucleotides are TGTGCCAGCAGCTCAAGGACAGGGGCCGCCCTCTACGAGCAGTACTTC. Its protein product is CASSSRTGAALYEQYF.

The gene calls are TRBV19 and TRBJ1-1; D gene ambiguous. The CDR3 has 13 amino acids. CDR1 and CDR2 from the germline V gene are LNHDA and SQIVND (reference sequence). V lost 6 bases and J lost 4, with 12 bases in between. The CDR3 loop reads CASSTHGGTEAFF. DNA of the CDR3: TGTGCCAGTAGCACTCACGGAGGCACTGAAGCTTTCTTT.

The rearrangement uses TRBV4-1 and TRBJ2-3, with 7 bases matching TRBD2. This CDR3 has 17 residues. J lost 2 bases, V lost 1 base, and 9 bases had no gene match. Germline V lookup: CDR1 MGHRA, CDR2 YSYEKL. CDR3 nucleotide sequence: TGCGCCAGCAGCCAAGTATTTGACGGGGGGACCACAGATACGCAGTATTTT. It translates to CASSQVFDGGTTDTQYF.

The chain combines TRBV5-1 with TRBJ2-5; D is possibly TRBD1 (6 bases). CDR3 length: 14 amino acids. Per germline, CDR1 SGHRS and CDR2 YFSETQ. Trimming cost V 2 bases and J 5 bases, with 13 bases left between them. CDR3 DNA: TGCGCCAGCAGCTTTAGGGGGTCCTTGGAGACCCAGTACTTC. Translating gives CASSFRGSLETQYF.

The CDR3 DNA follows: TGTGCCAGCAGTCGGAGCCGGGCTAATGAAAAACTGTTTTTT. This codes for CASSRSRANEKLFF. The chain combines TRBV27 with TRBJ1-4; D unclear. CDR1 and CDR2 from the germline V gene are MNHEY and SMNVEV (reference sequence). The CDR3 is made up of 14 amino acids. Trimming left V 5 bases short and J 3 bases short, with 10 bases between.

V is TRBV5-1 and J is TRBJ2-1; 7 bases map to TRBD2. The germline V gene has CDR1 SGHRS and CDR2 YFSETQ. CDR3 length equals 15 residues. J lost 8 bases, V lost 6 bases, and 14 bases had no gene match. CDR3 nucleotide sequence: TGCGCCAGCACTCAACCGGGGGGATCCCATCATGAGCAGTTCTTC. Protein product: CASTQPGGSHHEQFF.

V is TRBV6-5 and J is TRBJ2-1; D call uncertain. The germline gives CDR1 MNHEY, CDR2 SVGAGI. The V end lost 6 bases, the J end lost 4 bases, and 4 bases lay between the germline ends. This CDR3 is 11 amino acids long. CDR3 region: CASRQYNEQFF. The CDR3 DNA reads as TGTGCCAGCAGGCAGTACAATGAGCAGTTCTTC.

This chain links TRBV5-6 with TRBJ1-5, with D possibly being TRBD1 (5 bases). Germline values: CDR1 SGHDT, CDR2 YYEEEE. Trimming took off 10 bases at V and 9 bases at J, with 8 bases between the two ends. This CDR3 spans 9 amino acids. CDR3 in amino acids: CAGRGPQHF. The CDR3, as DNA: TGTGCCGGGAGGGGGCCCCAGCATTTT.

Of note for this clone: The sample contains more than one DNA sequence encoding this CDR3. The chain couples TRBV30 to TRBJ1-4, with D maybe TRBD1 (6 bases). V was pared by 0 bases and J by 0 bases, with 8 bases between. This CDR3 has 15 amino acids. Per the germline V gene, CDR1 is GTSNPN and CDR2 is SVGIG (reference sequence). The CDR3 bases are TGTGCCTGGAGTGTACAGGGCGCAACTAATGAAAAACTGTTTTTT. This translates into CAWSVQGATNEKLFF.

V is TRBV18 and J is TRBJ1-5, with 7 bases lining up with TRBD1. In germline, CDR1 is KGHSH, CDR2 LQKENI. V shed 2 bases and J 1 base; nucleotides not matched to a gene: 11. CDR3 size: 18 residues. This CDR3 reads CASSPKTGQKGSNQPQHF. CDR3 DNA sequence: TGTGCCAGCTCACCAAAAACGGGACAGAAGGGAAGCAATCAGCCCCAGCATTTT. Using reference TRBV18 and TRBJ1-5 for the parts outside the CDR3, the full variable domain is NAGVMQNPRHLVRRRGQEARLRCSPMKGHSHVYWYRQLPEEGLKFMVYLQKENIIDESGMPKERFSAEFPKEGPSILRIQQVVRGDSAAYFCASSPKTGQKGSNQPQHFGDGTRLSIL.

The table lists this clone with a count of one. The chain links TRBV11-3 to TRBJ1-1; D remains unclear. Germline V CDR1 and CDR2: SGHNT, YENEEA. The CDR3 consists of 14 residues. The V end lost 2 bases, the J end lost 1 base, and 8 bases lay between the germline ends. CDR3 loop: CASSLNAGNTEAFF. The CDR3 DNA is TGTGCCAGCAGCTTAAACGCGGGGAACACTGAAGCTTTCTTT.

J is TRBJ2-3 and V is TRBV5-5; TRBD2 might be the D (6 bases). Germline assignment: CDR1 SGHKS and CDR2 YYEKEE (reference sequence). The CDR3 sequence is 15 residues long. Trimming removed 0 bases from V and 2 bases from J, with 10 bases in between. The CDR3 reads CASSLGGGDTDTQYF. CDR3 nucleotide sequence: TGTGCCAGCAGCTTGGGCGGCGGGGACACAGATACGCAGTATTTT.